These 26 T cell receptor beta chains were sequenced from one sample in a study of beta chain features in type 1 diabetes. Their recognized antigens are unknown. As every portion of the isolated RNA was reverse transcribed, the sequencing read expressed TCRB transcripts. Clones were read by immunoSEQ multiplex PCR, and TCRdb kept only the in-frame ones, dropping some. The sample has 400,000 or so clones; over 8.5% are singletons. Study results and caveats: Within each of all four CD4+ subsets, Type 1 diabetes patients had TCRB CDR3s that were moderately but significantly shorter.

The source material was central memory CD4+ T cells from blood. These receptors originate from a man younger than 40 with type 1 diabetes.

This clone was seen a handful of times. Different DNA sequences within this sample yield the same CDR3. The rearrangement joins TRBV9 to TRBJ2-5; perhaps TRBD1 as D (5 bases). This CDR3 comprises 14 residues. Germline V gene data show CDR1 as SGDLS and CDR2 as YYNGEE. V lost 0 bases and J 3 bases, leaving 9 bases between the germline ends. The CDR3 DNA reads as TGTGCCAGCAGCGTAGGGCAGGGCGAAGAGACCCAGTACTTC. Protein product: CASSVGQGEETQYF.

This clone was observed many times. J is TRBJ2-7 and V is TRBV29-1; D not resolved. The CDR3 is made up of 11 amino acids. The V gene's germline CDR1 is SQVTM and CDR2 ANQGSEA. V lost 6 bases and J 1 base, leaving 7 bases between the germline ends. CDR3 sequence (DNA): TGCAGCGTGGGTTTGTCCTACGAGCAGTACTTC. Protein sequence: CSVGLSYEQYF.

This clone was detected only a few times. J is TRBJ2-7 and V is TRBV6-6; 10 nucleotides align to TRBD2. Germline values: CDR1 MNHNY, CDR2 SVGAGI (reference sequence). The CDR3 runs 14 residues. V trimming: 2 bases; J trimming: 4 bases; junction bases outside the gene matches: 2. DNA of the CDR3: TGTGCCAGCAGTTACCAGACTAGCGGGTACGAGCAGTACTTC. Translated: CASSYQTSGYEQYF.

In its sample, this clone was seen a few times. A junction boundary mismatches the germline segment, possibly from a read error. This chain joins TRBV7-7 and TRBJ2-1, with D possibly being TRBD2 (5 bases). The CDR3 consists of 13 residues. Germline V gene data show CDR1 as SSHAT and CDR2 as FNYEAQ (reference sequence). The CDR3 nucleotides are TGTGCTAGCAGCTTCTCAGCGGACAATGAGCAGTTCTTC. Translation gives CASSFSADNEQFF.

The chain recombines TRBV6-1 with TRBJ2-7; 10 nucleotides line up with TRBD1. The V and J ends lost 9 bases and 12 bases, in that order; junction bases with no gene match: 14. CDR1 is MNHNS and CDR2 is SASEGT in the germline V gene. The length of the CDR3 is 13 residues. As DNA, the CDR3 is TGTGCCAGTAACCGGGACAGGGGATTGGAGTTGTACTTC. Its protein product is CASNRDRGLELYF.

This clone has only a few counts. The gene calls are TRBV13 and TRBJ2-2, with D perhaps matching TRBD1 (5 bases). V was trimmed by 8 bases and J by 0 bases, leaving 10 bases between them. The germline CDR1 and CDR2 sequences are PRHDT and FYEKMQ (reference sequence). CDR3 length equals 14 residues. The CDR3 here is CASRRTTNTGELFF. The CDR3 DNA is TGTGCCAGCCGAAGGACAACGAACACCGGGGAGCTGTTTTTT.

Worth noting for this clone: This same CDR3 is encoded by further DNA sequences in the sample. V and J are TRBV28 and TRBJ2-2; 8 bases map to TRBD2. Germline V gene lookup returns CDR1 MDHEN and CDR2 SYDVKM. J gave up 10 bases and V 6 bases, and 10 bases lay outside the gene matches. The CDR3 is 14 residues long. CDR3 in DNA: TGTGCCAGCAGGGGGACCAGCGGGAGAATGGAGCTGTTTTTT. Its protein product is CASRGTSGRMELFF. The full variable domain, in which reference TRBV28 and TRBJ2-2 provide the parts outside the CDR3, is DVKVTQSSRYLVKRTGEKVFLECVQDMDHENMFWYRQDPGLGLRLIYFSYDVKMKEKGDIPEGYSVSREKKERFSLILESASTNQTSMYLCASRGTSGRMELFFGEGSRLTVL.

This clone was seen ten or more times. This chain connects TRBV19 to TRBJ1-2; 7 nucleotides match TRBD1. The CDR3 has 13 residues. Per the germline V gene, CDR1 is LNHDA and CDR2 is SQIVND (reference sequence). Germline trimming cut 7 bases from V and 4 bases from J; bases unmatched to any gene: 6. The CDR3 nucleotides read TGTGCCAGTAACAGGGGCACAGGCTATGGCTACACCTTC. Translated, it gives CASNRGTGYGYTF.

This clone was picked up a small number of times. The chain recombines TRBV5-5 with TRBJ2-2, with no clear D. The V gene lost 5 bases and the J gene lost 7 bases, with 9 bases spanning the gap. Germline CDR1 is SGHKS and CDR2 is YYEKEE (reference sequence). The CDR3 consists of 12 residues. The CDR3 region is CASSYPGGELFF. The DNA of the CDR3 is TGTGCCAGCAGTTACCCTGGCGGGGAGCTGTTTTTT.

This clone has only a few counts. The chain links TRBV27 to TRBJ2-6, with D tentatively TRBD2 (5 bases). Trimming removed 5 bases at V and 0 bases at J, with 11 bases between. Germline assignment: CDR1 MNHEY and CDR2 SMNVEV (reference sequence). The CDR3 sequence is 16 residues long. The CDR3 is CASSRLLNSGANVLTF. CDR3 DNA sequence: TGTGCCAGCAGTCGACTACTGAACTCTGGGGCCAACGTCCTGACTTTC.

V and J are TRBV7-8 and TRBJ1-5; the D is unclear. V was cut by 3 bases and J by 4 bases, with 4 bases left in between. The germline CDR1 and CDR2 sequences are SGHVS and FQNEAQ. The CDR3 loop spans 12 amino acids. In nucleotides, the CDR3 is TGTGCCAGCAGCTTCGTGAATCAGCCCCAGCATTTT. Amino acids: CASSFVNQPQHF.

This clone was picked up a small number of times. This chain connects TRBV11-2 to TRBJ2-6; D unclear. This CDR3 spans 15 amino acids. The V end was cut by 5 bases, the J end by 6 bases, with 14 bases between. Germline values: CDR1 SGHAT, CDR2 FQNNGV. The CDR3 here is CASSHVRPPANVLTF. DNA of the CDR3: TGTGCCAGCAGCCACGTCCGCCCTCCGGCCAACGTCCTGACTTTC.

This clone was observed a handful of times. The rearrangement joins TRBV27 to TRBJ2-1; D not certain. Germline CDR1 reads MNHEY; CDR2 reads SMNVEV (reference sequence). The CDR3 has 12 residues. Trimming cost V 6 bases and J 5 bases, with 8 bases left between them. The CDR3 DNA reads TGTGCCAGCAGGGACGGGCACAATGAGCAGTTCTTC. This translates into CASRDGHNEQFF.

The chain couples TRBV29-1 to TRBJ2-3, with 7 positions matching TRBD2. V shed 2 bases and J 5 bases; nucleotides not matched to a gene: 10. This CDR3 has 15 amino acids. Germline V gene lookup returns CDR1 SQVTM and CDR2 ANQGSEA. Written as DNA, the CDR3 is TGCAGCGTTGAAAAACCGGGAGGATTTGTAGATACGCAGTATTTT. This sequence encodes CSVEKPGGFVDTQYF.

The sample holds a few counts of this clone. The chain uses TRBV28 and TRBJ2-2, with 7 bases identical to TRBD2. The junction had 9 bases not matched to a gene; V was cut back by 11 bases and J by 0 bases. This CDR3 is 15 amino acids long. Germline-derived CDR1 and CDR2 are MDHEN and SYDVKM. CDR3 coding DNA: TGTGCCTCAATCCCGGGGGGAACGAACACCGGGGAGCTGTTTTTT. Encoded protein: CASIPGGTNTGELFF.

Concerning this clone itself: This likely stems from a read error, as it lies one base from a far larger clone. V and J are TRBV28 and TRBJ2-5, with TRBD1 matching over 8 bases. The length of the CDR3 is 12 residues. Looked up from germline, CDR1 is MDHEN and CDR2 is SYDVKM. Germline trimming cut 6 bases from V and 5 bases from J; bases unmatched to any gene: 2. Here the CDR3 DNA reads TGTGCCAGCAGCCGGGACAGGGAGACCCAGTACTTC. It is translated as CASSRDRETQYF.

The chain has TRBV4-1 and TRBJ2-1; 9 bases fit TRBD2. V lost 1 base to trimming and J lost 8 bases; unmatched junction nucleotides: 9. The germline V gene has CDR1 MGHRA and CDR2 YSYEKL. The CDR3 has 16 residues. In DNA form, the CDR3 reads TGCGCCAGCAGCCAAGGGAGGGCTAGCGGGATGGATGAGCAGTTCTTC. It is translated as CASSQGRASGMDEQFF.

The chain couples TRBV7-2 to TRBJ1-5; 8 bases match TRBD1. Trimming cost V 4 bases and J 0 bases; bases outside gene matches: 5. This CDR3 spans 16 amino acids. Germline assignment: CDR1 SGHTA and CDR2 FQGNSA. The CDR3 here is CASSSRTGISNQPQHF. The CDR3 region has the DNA TGTGCCAGCAGCTCCCGGACAGGGATTAGCAATCAGCCCCAGCATTTT. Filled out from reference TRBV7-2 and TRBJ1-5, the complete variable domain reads GAGVSQSPSNKVTEKGKDVELRCDPISGHTALYWYRQSLGQGLEFLIYFQGNSAPDKSGLPSDRFSAERTGGSVSTLTIQRTQQEDSAVYLCASSSRTGISNQPQHFGDGTRLSIL.

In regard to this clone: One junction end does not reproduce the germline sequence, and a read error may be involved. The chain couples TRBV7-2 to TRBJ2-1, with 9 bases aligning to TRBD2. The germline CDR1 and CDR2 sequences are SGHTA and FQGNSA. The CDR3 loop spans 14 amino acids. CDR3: CASSQGLAAGGHLF. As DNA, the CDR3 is TGCGCCAGCAGCCAAGGCCTGGCAGCGGGAGGCCACCTCTTC.

CDR3 sequence: CASSKTGRSASGNTIYF. The DNA for the CDR3 is TGTGCCAGTAGTAAGACAGGGAGGTCGGCTTCTGGAAACACCATATATTTT. The rearrangement links TRBV19 to TRBJ1-3, with TRBD1 matching 7 bases. There are 17 residues in the CDR3. CDR1 is LNHDA, CDR2 SQIVND, per germline (reference sequence). Trimming took 4 bases from V and 1 from J; bases not matched to a gene: 10.

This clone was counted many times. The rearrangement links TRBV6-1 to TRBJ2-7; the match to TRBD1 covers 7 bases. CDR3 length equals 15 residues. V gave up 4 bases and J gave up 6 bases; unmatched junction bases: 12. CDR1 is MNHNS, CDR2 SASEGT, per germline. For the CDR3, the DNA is TGTGCCAGCAGTGGTATGAACAGGGGTTCGAGCGAGCAGTACTTC. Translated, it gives CASSGMNRGSSEQYF.

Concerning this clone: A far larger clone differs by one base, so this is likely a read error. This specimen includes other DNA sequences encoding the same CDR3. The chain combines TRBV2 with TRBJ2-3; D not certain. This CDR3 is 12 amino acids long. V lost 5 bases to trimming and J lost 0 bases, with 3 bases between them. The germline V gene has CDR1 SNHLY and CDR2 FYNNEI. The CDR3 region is CASSYSTDTQYF. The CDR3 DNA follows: TGTGCCAGCAGTTATAGCACAGATACGCAGTATTTT.

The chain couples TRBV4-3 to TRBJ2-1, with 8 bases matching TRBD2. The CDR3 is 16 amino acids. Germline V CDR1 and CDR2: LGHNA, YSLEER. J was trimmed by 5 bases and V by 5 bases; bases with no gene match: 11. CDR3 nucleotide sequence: TGCGCCAGCAGCTTGGCGCTAGCGGGTATCAACAATGAGCAGTTCTTC. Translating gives CASSLALAGINNEQFF.

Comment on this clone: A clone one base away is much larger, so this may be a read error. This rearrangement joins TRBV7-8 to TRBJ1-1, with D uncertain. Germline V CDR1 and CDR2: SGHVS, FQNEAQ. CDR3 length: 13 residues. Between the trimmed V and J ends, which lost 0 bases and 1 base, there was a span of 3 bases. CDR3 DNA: TGTGCCAGCAGCTTAGCTGAGAACACTGAAGCTTTCTTT. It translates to CASSLAENTEAFF. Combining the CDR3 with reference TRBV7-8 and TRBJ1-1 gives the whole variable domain GAGVSQSPRYKVAKRGQDVALRCDPISGHVSLFWYQQALGQGPEFLTYFQNEAQLDKSGLPSDRFFAERPEGSVSTLKIQRTQQEDSAVYLCASSLAENTEAFFGQGTRLTVV.

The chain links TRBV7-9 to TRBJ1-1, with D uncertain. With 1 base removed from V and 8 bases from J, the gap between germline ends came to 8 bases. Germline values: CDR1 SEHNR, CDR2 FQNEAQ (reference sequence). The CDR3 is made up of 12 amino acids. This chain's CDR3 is CASSLEGAEAFF. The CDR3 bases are TGTGCCAGCAGCTTAGAGGGAGCCGAAGCTTTCTTT.

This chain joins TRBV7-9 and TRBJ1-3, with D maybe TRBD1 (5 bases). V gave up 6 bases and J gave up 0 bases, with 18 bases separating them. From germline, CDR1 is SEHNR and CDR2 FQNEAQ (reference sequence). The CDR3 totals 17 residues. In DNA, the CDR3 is TGTGCCAGCAGGGCCATCAGGGCTTACCTCTCTGGAAACACCATATATTTT. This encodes CASRAIRAYLSGNTIYF.